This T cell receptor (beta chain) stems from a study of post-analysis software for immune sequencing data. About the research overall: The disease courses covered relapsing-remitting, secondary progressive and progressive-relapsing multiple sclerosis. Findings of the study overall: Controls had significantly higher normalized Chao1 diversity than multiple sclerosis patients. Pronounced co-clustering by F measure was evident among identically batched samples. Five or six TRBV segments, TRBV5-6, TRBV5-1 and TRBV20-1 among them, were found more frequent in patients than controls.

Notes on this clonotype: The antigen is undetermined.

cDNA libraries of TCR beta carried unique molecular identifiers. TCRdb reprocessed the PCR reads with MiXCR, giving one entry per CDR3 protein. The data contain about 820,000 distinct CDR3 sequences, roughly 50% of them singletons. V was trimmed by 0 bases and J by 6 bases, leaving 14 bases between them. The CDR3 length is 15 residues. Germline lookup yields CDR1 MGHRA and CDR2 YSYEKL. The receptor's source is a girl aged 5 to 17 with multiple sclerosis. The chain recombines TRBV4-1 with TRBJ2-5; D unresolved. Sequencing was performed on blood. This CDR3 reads CASSQDDKGRKTQYF. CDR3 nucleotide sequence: TGCGCCAGCAGCCAAGATGATAAGGGCCGTAAGACCCAGTACTTC.